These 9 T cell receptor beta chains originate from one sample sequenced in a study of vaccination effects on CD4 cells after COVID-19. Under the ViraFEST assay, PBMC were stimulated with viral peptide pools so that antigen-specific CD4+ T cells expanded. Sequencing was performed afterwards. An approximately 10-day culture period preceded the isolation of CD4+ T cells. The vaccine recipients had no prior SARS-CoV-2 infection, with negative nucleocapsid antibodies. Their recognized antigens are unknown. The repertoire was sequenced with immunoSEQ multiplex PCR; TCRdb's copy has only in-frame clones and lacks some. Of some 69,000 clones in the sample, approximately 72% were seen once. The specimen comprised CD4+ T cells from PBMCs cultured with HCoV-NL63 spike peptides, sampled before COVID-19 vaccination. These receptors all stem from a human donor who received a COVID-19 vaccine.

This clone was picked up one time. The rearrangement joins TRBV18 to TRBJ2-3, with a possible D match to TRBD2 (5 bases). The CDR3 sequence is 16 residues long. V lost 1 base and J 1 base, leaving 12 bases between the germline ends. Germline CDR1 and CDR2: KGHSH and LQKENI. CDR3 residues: CASSPLRADRTDTQYF. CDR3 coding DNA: TGTGCCAGCTCACCACTGAGGGCGGACCGCACAGATACGCAGTATTTT.

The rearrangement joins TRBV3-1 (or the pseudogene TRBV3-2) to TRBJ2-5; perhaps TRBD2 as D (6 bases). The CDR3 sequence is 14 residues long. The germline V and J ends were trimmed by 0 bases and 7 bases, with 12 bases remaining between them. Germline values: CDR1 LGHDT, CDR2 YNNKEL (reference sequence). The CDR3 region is CASSQDREYGTQYF. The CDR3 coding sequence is TGTGCCAGCAGCCAAGATCGGGAGTACGGGACCCAGTACTTC.

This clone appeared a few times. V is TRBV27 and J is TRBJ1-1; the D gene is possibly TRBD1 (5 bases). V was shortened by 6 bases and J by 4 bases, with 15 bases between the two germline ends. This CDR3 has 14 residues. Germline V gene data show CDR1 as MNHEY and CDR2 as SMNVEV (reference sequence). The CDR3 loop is CASRRGDRGTEAFF. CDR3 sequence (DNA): TGTGCCAGCAGGAGAGGGGACCGAGGCACTGAAGCTTTCTTT.

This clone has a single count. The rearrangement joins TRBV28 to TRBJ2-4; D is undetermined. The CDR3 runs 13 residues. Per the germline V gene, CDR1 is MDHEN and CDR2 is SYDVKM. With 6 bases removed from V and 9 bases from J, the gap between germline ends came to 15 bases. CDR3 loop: CASSPPASSIQYF. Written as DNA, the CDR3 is TGTGCCAGCAGCCCCCCGGCGTCCAGCATTCAGTACTTC.

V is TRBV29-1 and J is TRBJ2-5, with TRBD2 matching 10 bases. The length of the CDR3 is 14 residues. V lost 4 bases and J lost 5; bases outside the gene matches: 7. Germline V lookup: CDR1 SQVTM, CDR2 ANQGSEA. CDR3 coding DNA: TGCAGCGTTGTGGGTAGCGGGGGGTTGGAGACCCAGTACTTC. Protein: CSVVGSGGLETQYF.

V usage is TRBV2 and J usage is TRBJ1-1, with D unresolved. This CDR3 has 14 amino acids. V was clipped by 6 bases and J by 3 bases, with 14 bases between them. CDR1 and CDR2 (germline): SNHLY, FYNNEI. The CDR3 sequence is CASSLGFKDTEAFF. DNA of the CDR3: TGTGCCAGCAGCTTGGGATTTAAGGACACTGAAGCTTTCTTT.

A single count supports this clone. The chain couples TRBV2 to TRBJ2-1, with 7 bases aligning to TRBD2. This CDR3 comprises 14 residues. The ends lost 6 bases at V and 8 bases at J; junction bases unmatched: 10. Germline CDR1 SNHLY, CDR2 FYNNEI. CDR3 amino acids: CASSPGGGVDEQFF. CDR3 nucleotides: TGTGCCAGCAGCCCCGGCGGGGGTGTCGATGAGCAGTTCTTC.

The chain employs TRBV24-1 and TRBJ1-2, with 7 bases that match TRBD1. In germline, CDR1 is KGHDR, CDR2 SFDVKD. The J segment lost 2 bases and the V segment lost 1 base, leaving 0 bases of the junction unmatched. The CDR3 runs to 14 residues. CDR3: CATSDFRGNYGYTF. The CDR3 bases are TGTGCCACCAGTGATTTCAGGGGGAACTATGGCTACACCTTC.

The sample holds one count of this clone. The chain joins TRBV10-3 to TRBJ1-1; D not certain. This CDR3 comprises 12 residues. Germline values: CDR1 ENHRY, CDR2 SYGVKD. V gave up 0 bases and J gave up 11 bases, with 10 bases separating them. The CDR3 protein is CAISESQAAAFF. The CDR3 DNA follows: TGTGCCATCAGTGAGTCCCAGGCGGCCGCTTTCTTT.